This T cell receptor (beta chain) was recovered during a study of T cell responses to AZD1222 COVID-19 vaccine. The CDR3 is 15 residues long. Germline assignment: CDR1 MNHEY and CDR2 SVGEGT. Deletions cut 4 bases from V and 0 bases from J, with 10 bases between. Some clones are missing from TCRdb's copy, which holds only in-frame ones; the method was immunoSEQ multiplex PCR. The data contain some 150,000 clones, about nine tenths of them singletons. In regard to this clone: Its target is not known.

Overall study results and limits: Unmutated variant regions reportedly attract nearly half of all spike-specific TCRs. Sampling captured repertoires only after the peak T cell response. The donor group comprised mostly white British people and more females; the analysis possibly underestimated clonal diversity.

The sample was peripheral blood, taken 28 days after the second AZD1222 dose. The rearrangement uses TRBV6-2 or TRBV6-3 and TRBJ2-1, with D possibly being TRBD1 or TRBD2 (5 bases each). The source of this sequence is an adult who received the AZD1222 COVID-19 vaccine. Here the CDR3 reads CASSLPGPSYNEQFF. The CDR3 nucleotides read TGTGCCAGCAGTTTGCCGGGACCCTCCTACAATGAGCAGTTCTTC.